The clone carrying this T cell receptor beta chain appeared a few times. This CDR3 has 15 amino acids. Trimming stripped 2 bases from V and 3 bases from J, with 14 bases between. Germline CDR1 and CDR2: MNHEY and SVGEGT. The sorting of naive CD8 T cells used the CD8+CD4-CCR7+CD45RA+ phenotype. The data originate from a study of molecular identifiers for immune sequencing clone quantification. Across the study: In replicates, RNA taken from around 20,000 or 100,000 naive CD8 cells was divided five ways, and four portions underwent sequencing.

Libraries of bulk TCR were made by previously described methods (with listed TCR primers). Each CDR3 protein gets one entry after TCRdb re-called the PCR reads with MiXCR. The data show about 320,000 distinct CDR3 sequences, about 21% seen once. This TCR derives from a human donor in good health. Some libraries in this study had Jurkat cell RNA spiked in. V usage is TRBV6-2 or TRBV6-3 and J usage is TRBJ2-7, with a tentative D call TRBD2 (6 bases). The sequencing sample was made of naive CD8+ T cells from blood, with Jurkat cell RNA spiked in. Sample subset: FACS-sorted CD8+CD4-CCR7+CD45RA+ naive T cells. The CDR3 loop reads CASSYGLAINYEQYF. CDR3 in DNA: TGTGCCAGCAGTTACGGGCTAGCGATCAACTACGAGCAGTACTTC.